This TCR beta chain was observed in a study of blood T cell repertoires in COVID-19. Study details: Samples representing acute and convalescent COVID-19 were sourced from the United States, Italy and Spain. PBMCs, B-cell-depleted T cells, or T cells provided the cDNA or gDNA that made up the material.

Authors' methods: Reference gene primer amplification in the assay estimated nucleated cell counts. TCRdb's copy holds only in-frame clones and misses some; the assay was immunoSEQ multiplex PCR. The V and J calls and clone size come from that table; D and trimming were worked out from the DNA. This table holds over 120,000 clones, under 90% found once. The CDR3 length is 17 residues. V lost 5 bases, J lost 0 bases, and 9 bases stayed unmatched. Germline V gene lookup returns CDR1 SGHDN and CDR2 FVKESK. This chain joins TRBV14 and TRBJ2-3; the match to TRBD1 covers 9 bases. The TCR originated in a human donor in a cohort sampled during active COVID-19. The sequencing sample was made of peripheral blood. CDR3 DNA sequence: TGTGCCAGCAGCGCCCGAACAGGGGGCCGGAGCACAGATACGCAGTATTTT. This gives the protein CASSARTGGRSTDTQYF. Together with reference TRBV14 and TRBJ2-3, the CDR3 gives the full variable domain: EAGVTQFPSHSVIEKGQTVTLRCDPISGHDNLYWYRRVMGKEIKFLLHFVKESKQDESGMPNNRFLAERTGGTYSTLKVQPAELEDSGVYFCASSARTGGRSTDTQYFGPGTRLTVL.